Each of the 28 T cell receptor beta chains below was sequenced from the same sample in a study of OX40 agonist ivuxolimab in advanced cancers. Only in-frame clones appear in the TCRdb table, and some are missing; sequencing was by immunoSEQ multiplex PCR. The repertoire holds over 50,000 clones, with 84% as singletons. The material sequenced was CD4+ or CD8+ T cells sorted from blood, taken in a trial of the OX40 agonist ivuxolimab. The source of these receptors is an adult with an advanced solid tumor such as melanoma, head and neck, liver or kidney cancer.

The chain links TRBV5-1 to TRBJ2-3; D is ambiguous. The V gene lost 1 base and the J gene lost 2 bases, with 5 bases spanning the gap. The CDR3 length is 13 residues. Germline V gene data show CDR1 as SGHRS and CDR2 as YFSETQ. CDR3 loop: CASSLLHTDTQYF. The CDR3, as DNA: TGCGCCAGCAGCTTGCTCCACACAGATACGCAGTATTTT. Supplemented by reference TRBV5-1 and TRBJ2-3, the full variable domain reads KAGVTQTPRYLIKTRGQQVTLSCSPISGHRSVSWYQQTPGQGLQFLFEYFSETQRNKGNFPGRFSGRQFSNSRSEMNVSTLELGDSALYLCASSLLHTDTQYFGPGTRLTVL.

This chain uses TRBV6-5 with TRBJ2-7, with a weak D call TRBD2 (7 bases). Trimming shortened V by 5 bases and J by 5 bases, and 10 bases separated the two germline ends. This CDR3 comprises 12 residues. From germline, CDR1 is MNHEY and CDR2 SVGAGI. CDR3 DNA: TGTGCCAGCAGTGGGGGGGGCGACGAGCAGTACTTC. As protein: CASSGGGDEQYF.

Written as DNA, the CDR3 is TGTGCCAGCAGCTTAATTCGCACCGGGGAGCTGTTTTTT. It is translated as CASSLIRTGELFF. The chain joins TRBV7-3 to TRBJ2-2; D not resolved. CDR1 SGHTA and CDR2 FQGTGA come from the germline V gene. Trimming took 1 base from V and 4 from J, leaving 4 bases between them. CDR3 length: 13 amino acids.

The V gene is TRBV7-2, the J gene TRBJ2-1; TRBD1 might be the D (5 bases). V lost 1 base, J lost 12 bases, and 10 bases lay in between. This CDR3 is 12 amino acids long. The germline gives CDR1 SGHTA, CDR2 FQGNSA. The CDR3 DNA reads as TGTGCCAGCAGCTTAGACAGGTCCACGCAGTTCTTC. Its translation is CASSLDRSTQFF.

This sequence joins TRBV4-2 and TRBJ2-7; 9 bases align to TRBD2. The CDR3 is 15 residues long. V gave up 4 bases and J gave up 3 bases; unmatched junction bases: 7. CDR1 is LGHNA, CDR2 YNFKEQ, per germline. The CDR3 nucleotides are TGTGCCAGCAGCCGAGGAGCGGGAGGAATCTACGAGCAGTACTTC. This gives the protein CASSRGAGGIYEQYF.

V usage is TRBV27 and J usage is TRBJ2-7; either TRBD1 or TRBD2 may supply D (6 bases each). Germline V gene data show CDR1 as MNHEY and CDR2 as SMNVEV (reference sequence). The V and J ends lost 2 bases and 2 bases respectively, with 13 bases between them. CDR3 length: 15 residues. The DNA for the CDR3 is TGTGCCAGCAGTTTAACGGGGGACACCCCCTACGAGCAGTACTTC. Translating gives CASSLTGDTPYEQYF.

The genes are TRBV10-3 and TRBJ2-1, with 7 bases matching TRBD1. Germline V gene data show CDR1 as ENHRY and CDR2 as SYGVKD. The CDR3 length is 14 residues. V was clipped by 5 bases and J by 5 bases; unmatched bases: 6. Written as DNA, the CDR3 is TGTGCCATCAGTACAGCCGGGACAGACAATGAGCAGTTCTTC. Translating it yields CAISTAGTDNEQFF.

The chain uses TRBV14 and TRBJ1-6; no clear D gene. Germline V gene data show CDR1 as SGHDN and CDR2 as FVKESK. The CDR3 spans 13 residues. V shed 6 bases and J shed 6 bases, with 9 bases lying between them. The DNA for the CDR3 is TGTGCCAGCAGTCCTGGCGTTAATTCACCCCTCCACTTT. This gives the protein CASSPGVNSPLHF.

CDR3 sequence reads: CASSLQDSYNEQFF. The DNA for the CDR3 is TGTGCCAGCAGCTTACAAGACTCCTACAATGAGCAGTTCTTC. This rearrangement joins TRBV7-9 to TRBJ2-1, with unresolved D. With 2 bases removed from V and 0 bases from J, the gap between germline ends came to 5 bases. Germline lookup yields CDR1 SEHNR and CDR2 FQNEAQ (reference sequence). There are 14 residues in the CDR3.

The chain carries TRBV7-2 and TRBJ2-5; 7 bases are a match to TRBD1. The CDR3 is made up of 16 amino acids. Germline CDR1 SGHTA, CDR2 FQGNSA. The junction had 15 bases not matched to a gene; V was cut back by 5 bases and J by 6 bases. CDR3 amino acids: CASSPPDVDREQTQYF. The CDR3 coding sequence is TGTGCCAGCAGCCCACCCGACGTCGACAGGGAACAGACCCAGTACTTC.

This chain uses TRBV9 with TRBJ2-3; D perhaps matches TRBD1 (6 bases). Trimming took 6 bases from V and 1 from J, leaving 27 bases between them. The length of the CDR3 is 19 residues. The germline V gene encodes CDR1 SGDLS and CDR2 YYNGEE. This CDR3 is CASTPLGTRASGGTDTQYF. CDR3 DNA: TGTGCCAGCACCCCCCTCGGGACAAGAGCTAGTGGGGGCACAGATACGCAGTATTTT.

V usage is TRBV5-1 and J usage is TRBJ1-1, with 9 bases that match TRBD1. V was clipped by 0 bases and J by 6 bases; unmatched bases: 6. Germline values: CDR1 SGHRS, CDR2 YFSETQ. The CDR3 extends over 15 amino acids. The CDR3 nucleotides are TGCGCCAGCAGCTTGGATACAGGGGGCTCGTCTGAAGCTTTCTTT. It specifies CASSLDTGGSSEAFF.

This clone was recorded a few times. The genes are TRBV7-2 and TRBJ1-4, with D possibly being TRBD1 (5 bases). V was trimmed by 3 bases and J by 7 bases, leaving 18 bases between them. The CDR3 runs to 16 residues. CDR1 is SGHTA and CDR2 is FQGNSA in the germline V gene. The CDR3 here is CASSLWKGKGGEKLFF. CDR3 DNA sequence: TGTGCCAGCAGCTTGTGGAAGGGGAAAGGTGGTGAAAAACTGTTTTTT.

The chain joins TRBV6-5 to TRBJ2-3; D is uncertain. The CDR3 has 15 amino acids. V was clipped by 0 bases and J by 2 bases, with 9 bases between them. Germline lookup yields CDR1 MNHEY and CDR2 SVGAGI. The CDR3 region has the DNA TGTGCCAGCAGTTACTCATTAGAGTACACAGATACGCAGTATTTT. Protein: CASSYSLEYTDTQYF.

As to this clone: One end of the junction fails to match germline, which may point to a read error. V is TRBV6-1 and J is TRBJ1-5; D is possibly TRBD1 (6 bases). The CDR3 sequence is 15 residues long. Germline V gene sequence: CDR1 MNHNS, CDR2 SASEGT. CDR3 DNA sequence: TGTGCCAGCGGTGAAATCATTGGGGGCGATCAGCCCCAGCATTTT. The encoded protein is CASGEIIGGDQPQHF.

This chain uses TRBV7-2 with TRBJ2-7; TRBD1 or TRBD2 may be the D gene (6 bases each). There are 18 residues in the CDR3. Germline values: CDR1 SGHTA, CDR2 FQGNSA. Trimming removed 2 bases at V and 1 base at J, with 21 bases between. CDR3 protein: CASSLSAPGATISYEQYF. In nucleotides, the CDR3 is TGTGCCAGCAGCTTATCGGCTCCGGGGGCCACTATTTCCTACGAGCAGTACTTC.

CDR3: CASSRQQDYGYTF. The CDR3 nucleotides are TGCGCCAGCAGCCGTCAGCAGGACTATGGCTACACCTTC. The J gene is TRBJ1-2, the V gene TRBV5-1; D ambiguous. CDR3 length equals 13 residues. Germline V gives CDR1 SGHRS, CDR2 YFSETQ. V lost 4 bases and J lost 3, with 10 bases in between.

This chain connects TRBV5-4 to TRBJ2-7, with 10 bases that match TRBD2. V was pared by 2 bases and J by 0 bases, with 2 bases of the junction left unmatched. Germline values: CDR1 SGHNT, CDR2 YYREEE (reference sequence). The CDR3 runs 15 residues. CDR3 region: CASSLAGGSSYEQYF. CDR3 nucleotides: TGTGCCAGCAGCTTAGCGGGAGGGAGCTCCTACGAGCAGTACTTC.

The rearrangement links TRBV7-2 to TRBJ1-2; a weak D match, TRBD1 (5 bases). V lost 3 bases to trimming and J lost 4 bases, with 15 bases between them. There are 15 residues in the CDR3. CDR1 SGHTA and CDR2 FQGNSA come from the germline V gene. The DNA of the CDR3 is TGTGCCAGCAGCTTGCCCCCGCAGGGTACCTATGGCTACACCTTC. Translating it yields CASSLPPQGTYGYTF.

The chain has TRBV5-1 and TRBJ1-1; TRBD1 is a possible D gene (5 bases). The CDR3 runs to 15 residues. Trimming shortened V by 6 bases and J by 0 bases, and 15 bases separated the two germline ends. Germline CDR1 is SGHRS and CDR2 is YFSETQ. CDR3: CASTPTGGLNTEAFF. The CDR3 region has the DNA TGCGCCAGCACCCCGACCGGGGGTTTGAACACTGAAGCTTTCTTT.

The chain joins TRBV6-4 to TRBJ2-3; a weak D match, TRBD1 (6 bases). The length of the CDR3 is 14 residues. From germline, CDR1 is MRHNA and CDR2 SNTAGT. V lost 6 bases and J 1 base, leaving 11 bases between the germline ends. CDR3 amino acids: CASSQGQRTDTQYF. In nucleotides, the CDR3 is TGTGCCAGCAGCCAAGGACAGCGCACAGATACGCAGTATTTT.

V gene TRBV7-9 combines with J gene TRBJ2-7, with a weak D call TRBD1 (6 bases). Germline V gives CDR1 SEHNR, CDR2 FQNEAQ (reference sequence). Trimming removed 5 bases at V and 2 bases at J, with 16 bases between. The CDR3 runs to 15 residues. The CDR3 region has the DNA TGTGCCAGCAGCGGAACCTCAGGGGTCACCTACGAGCAGTACTTC. Protein product: CASSGTSGVTYEQYF.

This chain links TRBV10-3 with TRBJ2-7; TRBD2 might be the D (6 bases). Germline V gene data show CDR1 as ENHRY and CDR2 as SYGVKD. The germline V and J ends were trimmed by 6 bases and 4 bases, with 16 bases remaining between them. The CDR3 runs to 14 residues. The CDR3 protein is CAIRMGGGGYEQYF. The CDR3, as DNA: TGTGCCATCAGAATGGGGGGTGGTGGTTACGAGCAGTACTTC.

This clone ranks as medium-sized. The rearrangement uses TRBV11-2 and TRBJ2-7; no clear D gene. CDR1 is SGHAT and CDR2 is FQNNGV in the germline V gene. CDR3 size: 14 residues. V gave up 1 base and J gave up 2 bases, with 9 bases separating them. The CDR3 spells CASSLVIRPYEQYF. The CDR3, as DNA: TGTGCCAGCAGCTTAGTAATTCGGCCCTACGAGCAGTACTTC.

This clone was found a few times. The chain employs TRBV11-2 and TRBJ2-5; a weak D match, TRBD2 (7 bases). Germline V gene data show CDR1 as SGHAT and CDR2 as FQNNGV. Trimming left V 5 bases short and J 4 bases short, with 11 bases between. The CDR3 is 13 residues long. The CDR3 protein is CASSPGGRETQYF. The CDR3 nucleotides read TGTGCCAGCAGCCCCGGGGGGCGAGAGACCCAGTACTTC.

This clone is labeled as medium-sized. This rearrangement joins TRBV19 to TRBJ2-7; D possibly corresponds to TRBD2 (7 bases). Germline V gene lookup returns CDR1 LNHDA and CDR2 SQIVND (reference sequence). The V end was cut by 7 bases, the J end by 3 bases, with 22 bases between. This CDR3 is built from 16 residues. The CDR3 bases are TGTGCCAGTACCATTTGGGACTACAGGGCCCTCTACGAGCAGTACTTC. It yields the protein CASTIWDYRALYEQYF.

The V gene is TRBV7-9, the J gene TRBJ2-1; 7 nucleotides match TRBD1. The ends lost 3 bases at V and 2 bases at J; junction bases unmatched: 4. The CDR3 extends over 15 amino acids. The germline gives CDR1 SEHNR, CDR2 FQNEAQ (reference sequence). The CDR3 spells CASSFLDRTYNEQFF. In nucleotides, the CDR3 is TGTGCCAGCAGCTTCCTGGACAGGACCTACAATGAGCAGTTCTTC.

J is TRBJ2-5 and V is TRBV19; D call uncertain. The germline V gene encodes CDR1 LNHDA and CDR2 SQIVND (reference sequence). The ends were cut back, 3 bases at V and 3 bases at J, with 17 bases in the middle. The CDR3 is 16 amino acids. For the CDR3, the DNA is TGTGCCAGTAGTATTACGTGGGCAGCTAAAGAAGAGACCCAGTACTTC. Encoded protein: CASSITWAAKEETQYF. Full variable domain (remainder filled in from reference TRBV19 and TRBJ2-5): DGGITQSPKYLFRKEGQNVTLSCEQNLNHDAMYWYRQDPGQGLRLIYYSQIVNDFQKGDIAEGYSVSREKKESFPLTVTSAQKNPTAFYLCASSITWAAKEETQYFGPGTRLLVL.